Listed here are 5 T cell receptor beta chains from one sample, sequenced in a study of T cell responses to AZD1222 COVID-19 vaccine. Sequencing was performed with immunoSEQ multiplex PCR; in TCRdb, only in-frame clones are kept and a portion is missing. Here the sample spans roughly 180,000 clones, roughly 92% being singletons. The specimen was peripheral blood, collected on day 0 of AZD1222 vaccination. Receptors originate from an adult in good health.

The chain employs TRBV24-1 and TRBJ2-6; no reliable D call. With 2 bases removed from V and 4 bases from J, the gap between germline ends came to 8 bases. This CDR3 has 15 residues. The V gene's germline CDR1 is KGHDR and CDR2 SFDVKD. The CDR3: CATSDSRSGANVLTF. As DNA, the CDR3 is TGTGCCACCAGTGATTCTCGGTCCGGGGCCAACGTCCTGACTTTC.

The chain combines TRBV29-1 with TRBJ2-1; 10 positions agree with TRBD2. CDR3 length equals 13 residues. Germline V gene lookup returns CDR1 SQVTM and CDR2 ANQGSEA. V was clipped by 3 bases and J by 9 bases; unmatched bases: 5. The DNA of the CDR3 is TGCAGCGTTGAGAGGAGCGGGAGGGGTGAGCAGTTCTTC. It codes for CSVERSGRGEQFF.

The J gene is TRBJ1-1, the V gene TRBV27; D is unresolved. With 5 bases removed from V and 1 base from J, the gap between germline ends came to 8 bases. Germline V gene data show CDR1 as MNHEY and CDR2 as SMNVEV (reference sequence). The CDR3 extends over 13 amino acids. The CDR3, as DNA: TGTGCCAGCAGTCTCCGGGGGAACACTGAAGCTTTCTTT. This translates into CASSLRGNTEAFF.

V gene TRBV19 combines with J gene TRBJ1-2, with no clear D. CDR3 length: 14 amino acids. With 1 base removed from V and 2 bases from J, the gap between germline ends came to 8 bases. Germline lookup yields CDR1 LNHDA and CDR2 SQIVND (reference sequence). CDR3 region: CASSIAGGNYGYTF. In DNA, the CDR3 is TGTGCCAGTAGTATAGCGGGCGGCAACTATGGCTACACCTTC.

The chain carries TRBV6-5 and TRBJ1-4; 8 bases line up with TRBD1. This CDR3 has 15 residues. Germline lookup yields CDR1 MNHEY and CDR2 SVGAGI. Losses at the gene ends were 3 bases for V and 11 bases for J; bases not matched to a gene: 11. The CDR3: CASSYPGTGKEKLFF. The CDR3 bases are TGTGCCAGCAGTTATCCCGGGACAGGAAAGGAGAAACTGTTTTTT.